The 3 T cell receptor beta chains below were found in one sample sequenced in a study of T-cell reconstitution after alpha-beta-depleted transplantation in children. Preparation of the TCRbeta library involved a method that used unique molecular identifiers. Each CDR3 protein gets one entry after TCRdb re-called the PCR reads with MiXCR. The table shows around 300,000 distinct CDR3 sequences, with 10% occurring only once. Sequenced material: PBMCs, taken before TCRalphabeta/CD19-depleted stem cell transplant. These receptors were taken from a boy in the first two years of life with acute myeloid leukemia, due to receive a stem cell transplant.

A few counts support this clonotype. The CDR3 region has the DNA TGTGCCAGCAGTTACAGGGGGAACTACGAGCAGTACTTC. Translating gives CASSYRGNYEQYF. The rearrangement uses TRBV6-5 and TRBJ2-7; a weak D match, TRBD1 (6 bases). The ends were cut back, 2 bases at V and 3 bases at J, with 8 bases in the middle. This CDR3 is 13 amino acids long. Germline CDR1 MNHEY, CDR2 SVGAGI.

There are a few counts of this clonotype. The chain couples TRBV20-1 to TRBJ2-2; perhaps TRBD2 as D (7 bases). The CDR3 runs to 16 residues. Trimming took off 6 bases at V and 0 bases at J, with 17 bases between the two ends. Germline CDR1 is DFQATT and CDR2 is SNEGSKA (reference sequence). In DNA form, the CDR3 reads TGCAGTGCCGAAGGGGGGGCCGCAGCGAACACCGGGGAGCTGTTTTTT. This translates into CSAEGGAAANTGELFF.

This chain joins TRBV20-1 and TRBJ2-4; perhaps TRBD1 as D (6 bases). Between the trimmed V and J ends, which lost 3 bases and 0 bases, there was a span of 12 bases. This CDR3 has 15 residues. CDR1 and CDR2 (germline): DFQATT, SNEGSKA (reference sequence). The CDR3, as DNA: TGCAGTGCTAGGACGCCACAGGGAGCCAAAAACATTCAGTACTTC. It translates to CSARTPQGAKNIQYF.